Given below is one T cell receptor beta chain in context. What antigen it recognizes has not been identified. No per-base quality is available; no much larger clone lies one base away. The donors were 40 or so Caucasian individuals from Russia, aged roughly 6 to 100 years, who were systemically healthy. Each donor gave roughly 9 milliliters of peripheral blood, drawn into EDTA-treated Vacutainer tubes. Ficoll-Paque density-gradient centrifugation was used to isolate PBMCs, with at least 6.5 million per sample. Total RNA was extracted from PBMCs with Trizol reagent, with at least 6 micrograms obtained per sample. The percentages of naive CD45RAhigh/CD27high T cells were determined by flow cytometry on a PBMC aliquot from every donor. This sample is part of a study of blood T cells in healthy people across ages (dated by TCRdb to the mid-2010s). In the study overall: Template switching captured roughly one uniquely barcoded TCR beta cDNA molecule per two T cells in model experiments. The donors were divided into four age groups: young (average 16 years), middle-aged (over 35), aged (roughly 60) and long-lived (around 80). Using the same blood draw, the study looked at two additional independent replicas of 1 million unique cDNA reads for two donors, one aged 18 to 30 and the other aged 80 or older. To avoid experimental bias, donors of different ages were distributed randomly across sequencing lanes. Age-related changes in TCR beta repertoire diversity were measured in the study by deep sequencing normalized with unique cDNA molecular identifiers. Study-wide findings and limitations: The long-lived group showed more naive CD4+ T cells, fewer expanded clones and increased TCR diversity than the aged group, suggesting age selection. Because the CMV infection status of the donors was unknown, age-related changes in expanded clonotypes may potentially have been confounded. Because profiling used bulk unsorted PBMCs, naive and antigen-experienced compartments could not be compared conclusively. As age increased, observed TCR beta diversity per million T cells dropped in a roughly linear way, and a significant reduction was already evident by age 40. There was a strong correlation between observed TCR beta diversity and the percentage of naive T cells measured by flow cytometry. Estimates of total diversity based on one million sequenced T cells were considered lower bounds and underestimates.

The receptor library was made with 5' RACE. TCRdb lists the instrument as Illumina HiSeq 2500. A second PCR of about 7 to 12 cycles was run with a J-beta primer mix and a sample-barcoded 5' primer. A template-switch 5' adaptor carrying 12 random nucleotides introduced a unique molecular identifier onto each TCR beta cDNA molecule. Each sample yielded at least 2.5 million CDR3-containing paired-end reads. First-strand cDNA synthesis was performed from all RNA using the Mint cDNA synthesis kit, with priming by a TRBC-specific oligonucleotide. After uracil-DNA glycosylase treatment, a first 18-cycle PCR used universal primers M1SS and BC2_uni_R on all cDNA. In the paper's pipeline: Each sample was normalized by randomly selecting 1 million high-quality reads, each carrying a distinct molecular identifier. Reads with shared molecular identifiers were discarded instead of being binned into consensus sequences. CDR3 identification, clonotype clustering and error correction used MiTCR with a Q25 quality threshold and the strictest error-elimination algorithm. Lower-bound total TCR beta diversity was estimated with a nonparametric unseen species model using Euler transformation. The raw public reads went through TCRdb reprocessing: fastp at Q25, MiXCR clone calling, in-frame beta chains kept. Entries that share a CDR3 protein sequence are merged under the most common genes and DNA. These V and J calls rely on TCRdb rather than the paper's analysis. The sample contains roughly 800,000 distinct CDR3 sequences, 58% of them found a single time. 22% of the sample is held by the ten biggest clonotypes.

The germline V and J ends show losses of 6 bases and 1 base respectively, and no gene match explains 3 bases of the junction. For CDR1 and CDR2, the germline V gene (reference sequence) lists LNHNV and YYDKDF. The CDR3 has 14 amino acids, counting the end cysteine and phenylalanine. Just CDR3 DNA is preserved here, 42 bases in frame from base 1. The TCR was taken from a man aged 25 to 45 in good health. The V and J segments used are TRBV15 and TRBJ2-7; 10 central nucleotides agree with TRBD1. Sequencing was done on a sample of blood. The DNA sequence is given as TGTGCCACCAGGACAGGGGGCGAATCCTACGAGCAGTACTTC. This sequence encodes CATRTGGESYEQYF.